Ten or more counts support the clone carrying this T cell receptor beta chain. What it binds is unknown. The source of the sample is a study of T cells in Graves' hyperthyroidism and ophthalmopathy. Whole-study results and caveats: Separation of ophthalmopathy from stable hyperthyroidism was achieved by a 13 V-J model. With a median lead of 6.5 months before onset, the model predicted ophthalmopathy. Most expanded thyroid clonotypes above 0.001 recurred in blood.

From RNA transcripts, TCR beta CDR3 regions were amplified. HTBI primers were employed in a first-round RT-PCR of the TCR CDR3. TCRdb re-called the multiplex PCR reads with MiXCR, one entry per CDR3 protein. The sample has a few hundred thousand distinct CDR3 sequences, 15% to 19% seen once; the top ten hold 28%. CDR3 length: 16 residues. CDR1 MDHEN and CDR2 SYDVKM come from the germline V gene. V gave up 4 bases and J gave up 0 bases, with 15 bases separating them. The sequence was collected from a woman younger than 35 with Graves' hyperthyroidism that later progressed to Graves' ophthalmopathy. Sequencing was performed on blood. The V call is TRBV28, the J call TRBJ1-1; D perhaps matches TRBD1 (6 bases). CDR3 region: CASSSPLGGLNTEAFF. CDR3 bases: TGTGCCAGCAGTTCCCCGTTGGGGGGGCTGAACACTGAAGCTTTCTTT.